Each of the 30 T cell receptor beta chains below was sequenced from the same sample in a study of T cells in Graves' hyperthyroidism and ophthalmopathy. RNA transcripts yielded amplified TCR beta CDR3 regions. RT-PCR in the first round (using the HTBI primer set) targeted the TCR CDR3. TCRdb itself ran the multiplex PCR reads through MiXCR, one entry per CDR3 protein. This table holds nearly 600,000 distinct CDR3 sequences, 14% found once. Sequencing input: blood. All receptors come from a woman in her twenties or thirties with Graves' hyperthyroidism that later progressed to Graves' ophthalmopathy.

This clonotype was seen more than once but under ten times. A much larger clone differs from this one at a single base, so this may be a read error. This sequence joins TRBV12-3 or TRBV12-4 and TRBJ2-7; 8 positions agree with TRBD2. The CDR3 is 15 amino acids. The CDR3 reads CASSPAAGGRYERYF. CDR3 nucleotides: TGTGCCAGCAGCCCGGCTGCGGGAGGTAGGTACGAGCGGTACTTC.

This clonotype was picked up many times. The rearrangement joins TRBV12-3 or TRBV12-4 to TRBJ1-1; D gene unclear. The CDR3 loop spans 12 amino acids. V dropped 7 bases and J dropped 5 bases, with 11 bases sitting between them. CDR3 DNA sequence: TGTGCCAGCACCGGGGTCGGGACTGAAGCTTTCTTT. Translated, it gives CASTGVGTEAFF.

This clonotype showed up many times. The CDR3 sequence is CASSLLRDRSTVGWNEQYF. The CDR3 region has the DNA TGTGCCAGCAGCTTGCTCCGGGACAGAAGCACGGTTGGTTGGAACGAGCAGTACTTC. V usage is TRBV5-6 and J usage is TRBJ2-7; TRBD1 aligns across 7 bases. CDR3 length equals 19 residues. J was trimmed by 5 bases and V by 1 base; bases with no gene match: 21. The germline V gene has CDR1 SGHDT and CDR2 YYEEEE.

This chain uses TRBV9 with TRBJ2-1; D is ambiguous. Trimming left V 0 bases short and J 0 bases short, with 7 bases between. Germline lookup yields CDR1 SGDLS and CDR2 YYNGEE. The CDR3 is made up of 15 amino acids. The CDR3 DNA follows: TGTGCCAGCAGCGTAGATCCAAGCTCCTACAATGAGCAGTTCTTC. It translates to CASSVDPSSYNEQFF.

Many counts were recorded for this clonotype. The chain is built from TRBV18 and TRBJ1-1; D unclear. Germline CDR1 is KGHSH and CDR2 is LQKENI. V gave up 3 bases and J gave up 4 bases, with 9 bases separating them. This CDR3 spans 13 amino acids. The CDR3 is CASSPDELTEAFF. The CDR3 DNA follows: TGTGCCAGCTCACCGGATGAGCTCACTGAAGCTTTCTTT.

This clonotype was seen only a few times. V usage is TRBV19 and J usage is TRBJ1-2, with unresolved D. CDR1 LNHDA and CDR2 SQIVND come from the germline V gene (reference sequence). Trimming removed 3 bases from V and 7 bases from J, with 12 bases in between. This CDR3 is 13 amino acids long. In DNA, the CDR3 is TGTGCCAGTAGTATCAGGCAAATCGGTGGCTACACCTTC. As protein: CASSIRQIGGYTF.

V gene TRBV4-1 combines with J gene TRBJ2-2; 8 bases are shared with TRBD2. Germline V CDR1 and CDR2: MGHRA, YSYEKL. CDR3 length: 16 amino acids. Unmatched junction bases numbered 2, after V lost 1 base and J lost 1 base. CDR3 bases: TGCGCCAGCAGCCAAGTTCTAGCGGGGAACACCGGGGAGCTGTTTTTT. As protein: CASSQVLAGNTGELFF.

This clonotype has ten or more counts. The rearrangement links TRBV27 to TRBJ1-3, with D possibly TRBD1 on 5 matching bases. Germline CDR1 reads MNHEY; CDR2 reads SMNVEV (reference sequence). This CDR3 comprises 14 residues. V dropped 5 bases and J dropped 2 bases, with 10 bases sitting between them. The CDR3 DNA reads as TGTGCCAGCAGTCAGGGATCCGCTGGAAACACCATATATTTT. Translated: CASSQGSAGNTIYF.

The chain has TRBV28 and TRBJ2-1; 10 nucleotides agree with TRBD2. Trimming cost V 6 bases and J 6 bases; bases outside gene matches: 8. Per the germline V gene, CDR1 is MDHEN and CDR2 is SYDVKM. The CDR3 covers 15 residues. CDR3 in DNA: TGTGCCAGCAGGGATCTAGCGGGAGAGTGCAATGAGCAGTTCTTC. Protein sequence: CASRDLAGECNEQFF.

This clonotype was observed at least ten times. The rearrangement links TRBV20-1 to TRBJ2-5, with D uncertain. The CDR3 is 14 amino acids. Germline CDR1 is DFQATT and CDR2 is SNEGSKA (reference sequence). Trimming pared 0 bases from V and 2 bases from J, leaving 10 bases between. CDR3: CSARDWADQETQYF. DNA of the CDR3: TGCAGTGCTAGAGATTGGGCGGATCAAGAGACCCAGTACTTC.

The V gene is TRBV18, the J gene TRBJ2-1, with 8 bases matching TRBD1. Germline assignment: CDR1 KGHSH and CDR2 LQKENI. CDR3 length: 18 residues. With 3 bases clipped from V and 11 bases from J, the junction kept 21 bases outside the gene matches. The CDR3 DNA reads TGTGCCAGCTCACCCCCCAATCCGGGACAGGTTTTTATTGGTAAGCAGTTCTTC. This gives the protein CASSPPNPGQVFIGKQFF.

The rearrangement uses TRBV13 and TRBJ1-2; tentatively, D is TRBD1 (5 bases). Trimming removed 5 bases at V and 4 bases at J, with 20 bases between. CDR3 length: 16 residues. From germline, CDR1 is PRHDT and CDR2 FYEKMQ (reference sequence). The CDR3 loop reads CASSPLGGGVSYGYTF. The CDR3 coding sequence is TGTGCCAGCAGCCCCCTCGGGGGTGGGGTTTCCTATGGCTACACCTTC.

In its sample, this clonotype was seen a few times. The chain has TRBV27 and TRBJ1-2; D unresolved. V was cut by 6 bases and J by 4 bases, with 15 bases left in between. Germline assignment: CDR1 MNHEY and CDR2 SMNVEV (reference sequence). The CDR3 runs 14 residues. CDR3 residues: CASSERPLGYGYTF. The CDR3 DNA reads TGTGCCAGCAGCGAAAGACCCCTCGGCTATGGCTACACCTTC.

This clonotype was picked up many times. The V gene is TRBV25-1, the J gene TRBJ2-3; D is unresolved. Germline assignment: CDR1 MGHDK and CDR2 SYGVNS. This CDR3 contains 15 residues. Trimming took off 5 bases at V and 2 bases at J, with 14 bases between the two ends. The CDR3 DNA sequence: TGTGCCAGCAGTCGAGGTTATAGAGACACAGATACGCAGTATTTT. Translation: CASSRGYRDTDTQYF.

This clonotype has a handful of counts. The genes are TRBV11-2 and TRBJ2-2, with no clear D. Germline V lookup: CDR1 SGHAT, CDR2 FQNNGV. The CDR3 consists of 12 residues. Deletions cut 9 bases from V and 3 bases from J, with 8 bases between. The chain's CDR3 is CASTQHTGELFF. CDR3 sequence (DNA): TGTGCCAGTACCCAGCACACCGGGGAGCTGTTTTTT.

The sample holds many counts of this clonotype. V usage is TRBV10-3 and J usage is TRBJ2-1; D remains unclear. CDR1 and CDR2 from the germline V gene are ENHRY and SYGVKD. Between the trimmed V and J ends, which lost 0 bases and 5 bases, there was a span of 8 bases. The CDR3 sequence is 14 residues long. The CDR3 protein is CAISESAENNEQFF. As DNA, the CDR3 is TGTGCCATCAGTGAGTCAGCAGAGAACAATGAGCAGTTCTTC.

The chain uses TRBV14 and TRBJ1-1; TRBD1 is a possible D gene (5 bases). The CDR3 covers 12 residues. With 4 bases removed from V and 10 bases from J, the gap between germline ends came to 13 bases. The germline gives CDR1 SGHDN, CDR2 FVKESK. The CDR3 here is CASSPAGRGAFF. As DNA, the CDR3 is TGTGCCAGCAGCCCTGCAGGGAGAGGAGCTTTCTTT.

There are many counts of this clonotype. The chain joins TRBV9 to TRBJ2-7; TRBD1 agrees at 10 bases. Trimming cost V 4 bases and J 10 bases; bases outside gene matches: 14. The germline gives CDR1 SGDLS, CDR2 YYNGEE. The CDR3 length is 15 residues. The CDR3 reads CASSLAGTGEVRQYF. DNA of the CDR3: TGTGCCAGCAGCCTAGCCGGGACAGGGGAGGTCCGACAGTACTTC.

The gene calls are TRBV14 and TRBJ2-4, with unresolved D. Germline loops: CDR1 SGHDN, CDR2 FVKESK. The CDR3 sequence is 16 residues long. V dropped 0 bases and J dropped 0 bases, with 9 bases sitting between them. CDR3 nucleotides: TGTGCCAGCAGCCAAGATCTCGGGCTAGCCAAAAACATTCAGTACTTC. It translates to CASSQDLGLAKNIQYF. Using reference TRBV14 and TRBJ2-4 for the parts outside the CDR3, the full variable domain is EAGVTQFPSHSVIEKGQTVTLRCDPISGHDNLYWYRRVMGKEIKFLLHFVKESKQDESGMPNNRFLAERTGGTYSTLKVQPAELEDSGVYFCASSQDLGLAKNIQYFGAGTRLSVL.

This chain joins TRBV29-1 and TRBJ2-7, with a possible D match to TRBD2 (5 bases). The V and J ends lost 2 bases and 6 bases respectively, with 8 bases between them. Germline V CDR1 and CDR2: SQVTM, ANQGSEA. This CDR3 comprises 11 residues. DNA for the CDR3: TGCAGCGTTGAACTAGCAGGCGAGCAGTACTTC. It specifies CSVELAGEQYF.

This chain connects TRBV20-1 to TRBJ2-5; TRBD2 aligns across 12 bases. The CDR3 sequence is 15 residues long. J lost 4 bases, V lost 5 bases, and 8 bases had no gene match. Per germline, CDR1 DFQATT and CDR2 SNEGSKA (reference sequence). The CDR3: CSAGRLAGVRETQYF. The CDR3 nucleotides are TGCAGTGCTGGCCGACTAGCGGGAGTAAGAGAGACCCAGTACTTC.

The V gene is TRBV5-1, the J gene TRBJ2-5; TRBD2 aligns across 13 bases. J lost 2 bases, V lost 0 bases, and 1 base had no gene match. The CDR3 runs 16 residues. Looked up from germline, CDR1 is SGHRS and CDR2 is YFSETQ. The CDR3 here is CASSLGLAGGQETQYF. The CDR3 DNA reads TGCGCCAGCAGCTTGGGACTAGCGGGGGGACAAGAGACCCAGTACTTC.

This clonotype has a count of ten or more. J is TRBJ2-2 and V is TRBV2; 9 bases match TRBD2. Germline values: CDR1 SNHLY, CDR2 FYNNEI. Losses at the gene ends were 7 bases for V and 4 bases for J; bases not matched to a gene: 10. There are 16 residues in the CDR3. The CDR3, as DNA: TGTGCCAGCATTCTAGCGGGACCCCATGGCACCGGGGAGCTGTTTTTT. This sequence encodes CASILAGPHGTGELFF.

This clonotype appeared many times. CDR3 in DNA: TGTGCCAGCAGACGGGAGTCCCCCTACGAGCAGTACTTC. It is translated as CASRRESPYEQYF. This rearrangement joins TRBV2 to TRBJ2-7; the D gene is possibly TRBD2 (6 bases). Trimming left V 6 bases short and J 2 bases short, with 11 bases between. CDR1 SNHLY and CDR2 FYNNEI come from the germline V gene. The CDR3 covers 13 residues.

The gene calls are TRBV2 and TRBJ2-5; D is unclear. The CDR3 is made up of 16 amino acids. From germline, CDR1 is SNHLY and CDR2 FYNNEI. V was clipped by 2 bases and J by 4 bases, with 17 bases between them. Written as DNA, the CDR3 is TGTGCCAGCAGTGAAAACGGGCTAGATTCCCCAGAGACCCAGTACTTC. This codes for CASSENGLDSPETQYF.

This chain links TRBV28 with TRBJ1-5; D not resolved. The CDR3 has 10 amino acids. From germline, CDR1 is MDHEN and CDR2 SYDVKM. V lost 8 bases and J lost 5, with 4 bases in between. CDR3 amino acids: CASGDQPQHF. In DNA, the CDR3 is TGTGCCAGCGGCGATCAGCCCCAGCATTTT.

This clonotype was counted ten times or more. J is TRBJ1-2 and V is TRBV28; 7 bases fit TRBD1. V gave up 8 bases and J gave up 2 bases; unmatched junction bases: 14. The CDR3 consists of 16 residues. Germline V gene data show CDR1 as MDHEN and CDR2 as SYDVKM. The CDR3 DNA sequence: TGTGCCAGCGTCGGTGAGGGGGCGGAAGGGAACTATGGCTACACCTTC. Its protein product is CASVGEGAEGNYGYTF.

Ten or more counts support this clonotype. This chain joins TRBV7-9 and TRBJ1-1; D not resolved. This CDR3 region has 12 residues. The germline V gene encodes CDR1 SEHNR and CDR2 FQNEAQ (reference sequence). V dropped 5 bases and J dropped 5 bases, with 9 bases sitting between them. CDR3 amino acids: CASSRFETEAFF. The CDR3 DNA reads TGTGCCAGCAGCCGGTTTGAGACTGAAGCTTTCTTT.

The rearrangement joins TRBV18 to TRBJ2-7; D unresolved. The CDR3 is made up of 15 amino acids. The germline V gene has CDR1 KGHSH and CDR2 LQKENI. Trimming cost V 2 bases and J 6 bases, with 17 bases left between them. The CDR3 DNA is TGTGCCAGCTCACCATCTTCCGGAAGTGAGCGCGAGCAGTACTTC. Its translation: CASSPSSGSEREQYF.

This clonotype was counted at least ten times. The chain has TRBV28 and TRBJ2-7, with no clear D. The CDR3 loop spans 15 amino acids. The V gene's germline CDR1 is MDHEN and CDR2 SYDVKM. Trimming shortened V by 6 bases and J by 3 bases, and 18 bases separated the two germline ends. CDR3 coding DNA: TGTGCCAGCAGGACCGGAGTGGCCGAAAACTACGAGCAGTACTTC. Translating gives CASRTGVAENYEQYF.